The rows below give T cell receptor beta chains drawn from one sample of a study of T cell repertoires in cytomegalovirus infection. MiXCR was run by TCRdb on the reads, yielding one entry per CDR3 protein. The sample yields approximately 730,000 distinct CDR3 sequences, roughly 29% seen once. Antigens of these TCRs are unknown. This specimen consisted of cultured CD8+ T cells from PBMCs, obtained from culture after CMV antigen stimulation. The receptors originated from a human donor in good health (CMV status not recorded). Some clones in this sample may be carry-over from other donors' samples. CDR3s include the opening cysteine and the closing phenylalanine or tryptophan.

cdr3_aa | v_call
CASSLADRGRETQYF | TRBV5-1
CASSLFAVDEQFF | TRBV7-9
CASSDEGAGEAFF | TRBV2
CASSFSGGRTDTQYF | TRBV7-4
CASSLARGAPGQETQYF | TRBV7-8
CASSLVPVLNTEAFF | TRBV7-3
CAISESIGTNYGYTF | TRBV10-3
CASSVVASGGETQYF | TRBV9
CASSFPPTSGGASYNEQFF | TRBV28
CASRQEANYGYTF | TRBV6-2/TRBV6-3
CSVEWGNGYTF | TRBV29-1
CASSSGGQSGANVLTF | TRBV7-6
CASSFDSGGADTQYF | TRBV7-2
CASSNPGVGTGELFF | TRBV7-2
CASSLRPRGATDTQYF | TRBV27
CASSMLTEAFF | TRBV19